This TCR beta chain was captured in a study of T-cell reconstitution after alpha-beta-depleted transplantation in children (dated by TCRdb to 2016 to 2017). A note on the overall study: The study quantitatively tracked T-cell immune reconstitution after TCRalphabeta/CD19-depleted allogeneic hematopoietic cell transplantation in children using TCR repertoire profiling. On the study overall, not on this receptor specifically: In some patients, the high TCRbeta diversity seen at day 60 was put down to recipient T cells and intrathymic progenitors that had survived conditioning. The frequencies of hyperexpanded clones fell over the following months, and after one year, T-cell counts and TCRbeta diversity were mostly attributed to newly produced T cells. The apparently early alphabetaT-cell count recovery about two months after transplant was reportedly dependent on only several hundred rapidly expanded clones derived from non-depleted graft cells.

Receptor amplification or capture employed PCR. Instrument on record: Illumina HiSeq 2500. TCR libraries were prepared with molecular barcoding, using unique molecular identifiers to normalize TCRbeta repertoire quantification. TCRdb reprocessing: public reads trimmed at Q25 with fastp, clones called with MiXCR, in-frame beta chains kept. One record per CDR3 amino acid sequence lists the most common genes and DNA. For this sample there are about a million distinct CDR3 sequences; about 29% appear just once. 25% to 35% of the sample is taken by the ten largest. This specimen's treatment or condition label, interpreted: allogeneic hematopoietic cell transplantation with graft depleted of TCRalphabeta T cells and CD19 B cells. The children who served as transplant recipients had been given grafts of TCRalphabeta/CD19-depleted allogeneic hematopoietic cells. Looking up the germline V gene (reference sequence) yields CDR1 DFQATT and CDR2 SNEGSKA. The CDR3 holds 14 amino acids from the cysteine to the phenylalanine. Of the read, only the CDR3 DNA is kept; its 42 bases are in frame from base 1.

Only a few counts were recorded for this clonotype. Its target antigen remains unknown. The junction differs from germline at one of its ends, possibly a read error. The specimen was PBMCs, mostly from graft donor cells, collected 360 days after TCRalphabeta/CD19-depleted stem cell transplant. The source is a boy under two years old who had a stem cell transplant for SCID, so the T cells may come from the graft donor. This sequence uses TRBV20-1 and TRBJ1-6; TRBD1 agrees with 7 junctional bases. The CDR3 is CSAILTGRNSPLHF. The sequence in DNA is TGCAGCGCTATTTTGACAGGGAGAAATTCACCCCTCCACTTT.